Listed below are T cell receptor beta chains from one sample, sequenced in a study of blood T cell repertoires in COVID-19. Sequencing used immunoSEQ multiplex PCR; TCRdb keeps in-frame clones, though not all of them. The sample has a few hundred thousand clones, 75% to 90% seen once; the top ten hold 3.5% to 5%. Sequencing was performed on peripheral blood. Every receptor here comes from a woman in her thirties or forties who had recovered from COVID-19. Each CDR3 is given with its conserved first and last residue. The order of the fields is V gene, J gene, CDR3 protein.

V gene: TRBV28; J gene: TRBJ2-5; CDR3 protein: CASSRPNSGLAEETQYF
V gene: TRBV7-2; J gene: TRBJ2-1; CDR3 protein: CASSIDRGPYNEQFF
V gene: TRBV6-5; J gene: TRBJ1-5; CDR3 protein: CATRSGTNQPQHF
V gene: TRBV3-1/TRBV3-2; J gene: TRBJ1-1; CDR3 protein: CASSQDLPGLSGTEAFF
V gene: TRBV30; J gene: TRBJ1-2; CDR3 protein: CAWSIGNYGYTF
V gene: TRBV29-1; J gene: TRBJ2-1; CDR3 protein: CSVEGSGRIYEQFF
V gene: TRBV6-5; J gene: TRBJ2-1; CDR3 protein: CASSYSESSFDNEQFF
V gene: TRBV3-1/TRBV3-2; J gene: TRBJ2-7; CDR3 protein: CASSQEERTGGYEQYF
V gene: TRBV7-9; J gene: TRBJ1-2; CDR3 protein: CASSPAVLHGYTF
V gene: TRBV18; J gene: TRBJ2-1; CDR3 protein: CASSPLTGTSDSNEQFF
V gene: TRBV12-5; J gene: TRBJ1-5; CDR3 protein: CASGLETGGRRMYSNQPQHF
V gene: TRBV3-1/TRBV3-2; J gene: TRBJ2-1; CDR3 protein: CASSPGLAVYNEQFF
V gene: TRBV19; J gene: TRBJ1-1; CDR3 protein: CASSIGPGQGASEAFF
V gene: TRBV5-6; J gene: TRBJ2-3; CDR3 protein: CASSLSLAGGDTQYF
V gene: TRBV4-2; J gene: TRBJ1-2; CDR3 protein: CASSQDTGQDYGYTF
V gene: TRBV13; J gene: TRBJ2-5; CDR3 protein: CASSLRGVQETQYF
V gene: TRBV3-1/TRBV3-2; J gene: TRBJ1-5; CDR3 protein: CASSQGEDQPQHF
V gene: TRBV6-5; J gene: TRBJ2-1; CDR3 protein: CASSTRTDGDEQFF
V gene: TRBV10-3; J gene: TRBJ2-1; CDR3 protein: CAISGTSGGANEQFF
V gene: TRBV5-4; J gene: TRBJ2-1; CDR3 protein: CASSLRGLDEQFF
V gene: TRBV5-6; J gene: TRBJ1-2; CDR3 protein: CASSLLGQFNYGYTF
V gene: TRBV19; J gene: TRBJ1-5; CDR3 protein: CASSMAEQGHQPQHF
V gene: TRBV7-2; J gene: TRBJ2-1; CDR3 protein: CASSRSAGGPNEQFF
V gene: TRBV6-4; J gene: TRBJ2-1; CDR3 protein: CASSRGALANNEQFF
V gene: TRBV29-1; J gene: TRBJ1-4; CDR3 protein: CSVLHGTGYEKLFF
V gene: TRBV28; J gene: TRBJ1-2; CDR3 protein: CASSSDRGRFGGYTF
V gene: TRBV21-1; J gene: TRBJ2-1; CDR3 protein: CASSKVDDRGGWREGRGNEQFF
V gene: TRBV18; J gene: TRBJ1-5; CDR3 protein: CASSVGAEYSNQPQHF
V gene: TRBV19; J gene: TRBJ1-2; CDR3 protein: CASRRQGFGYGYTF
V gene: TRBV27; J gene: TRBJ1-2; CDR3 protein: CASSPGLGPAYGYTF
V gene: TRBV3-1/TRBV3-2; J gene: TRBJ1-1; CDR3 protein: CASSQSNWDRGPYTEAFF
V gene: TRBV5-4; J gene: TRBJ2-3; CDR3 protein: CASSFGGGKTDTQYF
V gene: TRBV4-2; J gene: TRBJ2-2; CDR3 protein: CASSQMLATTGELFF
V gene: TRBV2; J gene: TRBJ1-5; CDR3 protein: CASRNTGEGNQPQHF
V gene: TRBV28; J gene: TRBJ1-2; CDR3 protein: CASSAFTGGADNYGYTF
V gene: TRBV7-9; J gene: TRBJ1-4; CDR3 protein: CAEGDNGGTGNEKLFF
V gene: TRBV30; J gene: TRBJ1-3; CDR3 protein: CAWSEGVGDTIYF
V gene: TRBV4-1; J gene: TRBJ1-2; CDR3 protein: CASSQEEGSDYGYTF
V gene: TRBV19; J gene: TRBJ2-3; CDR3 protein: CASSIERLAGGLETDTQYF
V gene: TRBV5-6; J gene: TRBJ2-7; CDR3 protein: CASSELKNSYEQYF
V gene: TRBV6-5; J gene: TRBJ1-1; CDR3 protein: CASSRRGGTEAFF
V gene: TRBV5-4; J gene: TRBJ2-7; CDR3 protein: CASSVPGTSYEQYF
V gene: TRBV6-5; J gene: TRBJ1-5; CDR3 protein: CASGKLQGTNQPQHF
V gene: TRBV14; J gene: TRBJ1-4; CDR3 protein: CASSQGFRRLFF
V gene: TRBV12-3/TRBV12-4; J gene: TRBJ2-5; CDR3 protein: CASSWGGQETQYF
V gene: TRBV7-2; J gene: TRBJ2-1; CDR3 protein: CASSFWTSLGNEQFF
V gene: TRBV25-1; J gene: TRBJ1-6; CDR3 protein: CASSGTGRSPLHF
V gene: TRBV5-4; J gene: TRBJ1-2; CDR3 protein: CASSLGRTGANVYGYTF
V gene: TRBV4-1; J gene: TRBJ2-2; CDR3 protein: CASSQDNPGNTGELFF
V gene: TRBV7-2; J gene: TRBJ2-5; CDR3 protein: CASSLVAGYQETQYF
V gene: TRBV6-5; J gene: TRBJ1-4; CDR3 protein: CASSYAGQLNEKLFF
V gene: TRBV7-2; J gene: TRBJ1-2; CDR3 protein: CASSSRDRGRGYTF
V gene: TRBV6-5; J gene: TRBJ2-3; CDR3 protein: CASSYGRIRGDTQYF
V gene: TRBV10-3; J gene: TRBJ2-7; CDR3 protein: CAISESGGGAYEQYF
V gene: TRBV6-2/TRBV6-3; J gene: TRBJ1-1; CDR3 protein: CASSYFRGAGTEAFF
V gene: TRBV3-1/TRBV3-2; J gene: TRBJ2-6; CDR3 protein: CASSSRDRVKSGANVLTF
V gene: TRBV6-5; J gene: TRBJ1-4; CDR3 protein: CASRRTGIYEKLFF
V gene: TRBV28; J gene: TRBJ2-7; CDR3 protein: CASSLYSYEQYF
V gene: TRBV19; J gene: TRBJ1-5; CDR3 protein: CASIPKAGNSNQPQHF